This is a list of T cell receptor beta chains from one sample in a study of response to subunit inactivated influenza vaccine. TCRdb reanalysed the RT-PCR reads using MiXCR and keeps one entry per CDR3 protein. The table has 530,000 or so distinct CDR3 sequences, approximately 10% seen once. The sample was PBMCs from blood, taken on the day of vaccination. These receptors were collected from a man aged 50 to 60 who received an inactivated influenza vaccine. Each CDR3 is given with its conserved first and last residue. D genes are given only for firm matches. Size is stated for part of the rows, as once, few or many counts, or as a class when the clone is expanded.

d_gene	v_gene	abundance	j_gene	CDR3aa	CDR3nt
TRBD1	TRBV18	few	TRBJ2-5	CASSPQGAGQETQYF	TGTGCCAGCTCACCACAGGGGGCGGGCCAAGAGACCCAGTACTTC
.	TRBV7-2	few	TRBJ2-7	CASSLAPTAIHEQYF	TGTGCCAGCAGCTTAGCGCCGACAGCCATCCACGAGCAGTACTTC
.	TRBV20-1	many	TRBJ1-3	CSAREGQNTIYF	TGCAGTGCTAGAGAGGGGCAAAACACCATATATTTT
.	TRBV2	few	TRBJ2-4	CASSEAYSSAPRRGGGNIQYF	TGTGCCAGCAGTGAAGCGTATAGCTCCGCTCCCCGTAGGGGAGGTGGAAACATTCAGTACTTC
.	TRBV6-2/TRBV6-3	.	TRBJ2-3	CASNPTLTDTQYF	TGTGCCAGCAACCCGACTCTGACAGATACGCAGTATTTT
.	TRBV4-2	few	TRBJ1-2	CASSHLDPSHYGYTF	TGTGCCAGCAGCCACCTCGACCCGTCCCACTATGGCTACACCTTC
.	TRBV3-1	many	TRBJ2-7	CASSQVTEQYF	TGTGCCAGCAGCCAAGTTACCGAGCAGTACTTC
.	TRBV20-1	few	TRBJ2-7	CSARASSYEQYF	TGCAGTGCTAGAGCTTCTAGCTACGAGCAGTACTTC
TRBD1	TRBV5-4	.	TRBJ2-7	CASSSGTGAASYEQYF	TGTGCCAGCAGCTCCGGGACAGGGGCCGCCTCCTACGAGCAGTACTTC
TRBD1	TRBV12-3/TRBV12-4	.	TRBJ1-1	CASSPWTGSAFF	TGTGCCAGCAGTCCGTGGACAGGGAGCGCTTTCTTT